This T cell receptor beta chain stems from a study of blood T cell repertoires in COVID-19. On the study more broadly: The origin of the acute and convalescent COVID-19 samples was the United States, Italy and Spain. Nucleic acid was either cDNA or gDNA, and it came from T cells, B-cell-depleted T cells, or PBMCs.

Germline V lookup: CDR1 LGHDT, CDR2 YNNKEL (reference sequence). The CDR3 has 14 residues. V lost 4 bases to trimming and J lost 5 bases, with 11 bases between them. Per the original data handling: Estimates of nucleated cell counts were drawn from the amplification of reference gene primers. Method: immunoSEQ multiplex PCR; TCRdb's copy keeps in-frame clones and lacks some. V, J and clone size are taken as reported in that table, and D and trimming were inferred from the DNA itself. The sample holds under 200,000 clones, 65% to 85% seen once. The gene calls are TRBV3-1 (or the pseudogene TRBV3-2) and TRBJ1-4; D remains unclear. The receptor was derived from a woman in her seventies who had recovered from COVID-19. The sequenced sample was peripheral blood. DNA for the CDR3: TGTGCCAGCAGCCCCCCAGGCCTGAATGAAAAACTGTTTTTT. It is translated as CASSPPGLNEKLFF.